The sequence of this T cell receptor beta chain was determined in a study of cytomegalovirus exposure and HLA in healthy donors. Donors came from a validation cohort of approximately 110 subjects, distinct from the first 666-subject cohort. Study-wide results and caveats: Cytomegalovirus status was reportedly diagnosed by the classifier with high sensitivity and specificity. The tendency of first-cohort TCR clusters to co-occur in the 120 validation repertoires was the finding of a later analysis.

Sequencing used immunoSEQ multiplex PCR; TCRdb keeps in-frame clones, though not all of them. The repertoire includes fewer than 85,000 clones, approximately 96% of them detected once, and about 1.3% sits in the top ten. The CDR3 spans 15 residues. Trimming took off 3 bases at V and 0 bases at J, with 8 bases between the two ends. Germline assignment: CDR1 MGHDK and CDR2 SYGVNS. On this clone itself: The antigen remains unidentified.

The specimen was PBMCs. This chain connects TRBV25-1 to TRBJ2-2, with unresolved D. The receptor was isolated from a woman in her late teens or twenties in good health and CMV-seronegative. DNA for the CDR3: TGTGCCAGCAGTGAGTGGCAGGCGAACACCGGGGAGCTGTTTTTT. It specifies CASSEWQANTGELFF.